The present TCR beta chain was sequenced within a study of cytomegalovirus exposure and HLA in healthy donors. Whole-study results and caveats: A later analysis linked a missense variant in DCLRE1C to the trimming of TCR beta V and J genes. Specific recognition of CMV antigens was confirmed in vitro for a few chains (all CMV-associated).

The PCR was carried out with 60 Vbeta primers and 13 Jbeta primers. Generated by immunoSEQ multiplex PCR, the TCRdb table keeps only in-frame clones and is missing some. The sample shows some 120,000 clones, 73% of them seen only once. This CDR3 spans 20 amino acids. The germline V gene has CDR1 MNHEY and CDR2 SMNVEV (reference sequence). V trimming: 3 bases; J trimming: 1 base; junction bases outside the gene matches: 14. This clone was detected once. The antigen remains unidentified. The chain carries TRBV27 and TRBJ2-6, with 8 bases that match TRBD1. The sequence came from a man between 60 and 70 years old in good health and CMV-seropositive. Sample: PBMCs. CDR3 DNA: TGTGCCAGCAGTTTTGGTCTTGGGCAGGGGGCATGGTCTGGGGCCAACGTCCTGACTTTC. Translating it yields CASSFGLGQGAWSGANVLTF. The entire variable domain, with the rest obtained from reference TRBV27 and TRBJ2-6, is as follows: EAQVTQNPRYLITVTGKKLTVTCSQNMNHEYMSWYRQDPGLGLRQIYYSMNVEVTDKGDVPEGYKVSRKEKRNFPLILESPSPNQTSLYFCASSFGLGQGAWSGANVLTFGAGSRLTVL.